This TCR beta chain was sequenced for a study of vaccination effects on CD4 cells after COVID-19. In the study overall: Researchers obtained post-vaccine samples at a median of 72 days past the second dose. Study-wide points: Healthy vaccine recipients' vaccine-induced clones were almost all SARS-CoV-2 mono-reactive.

Data came from immunoSEQ multiplex PCR; TCRdb stores just in-frame clones and leaves some out. The sample yields about 24,000 clones, roughly 79% seen once. V lost 2 bases and J lost 4, with 8 bases in between. The length of the CDR3 is 13 residues. The germline V gene encodes CDR1 GTSNPN and CDR2 SVGIG (reference sequence). Antigen-specific CD4+ T cells expanded by the ViraFEST assay with viral peptide pools were then sequenced. Cells that had been cultured for 9 to 10 days were the source of isolated CD4+ T cells. BNT162b2 vaccine or mRNA-1273 vaccine was given to participants in two doses. Negative nucleocapsid antibody tests before and after vaccination confirmed no previous SARS-CoV-2 infection. In culture with 10 IU/ml IL-2 and approximately 9.1 ug/ml peptides, PBMC were grown at fewer than 2.5 million per well. Comment on this clone: Its target is not known.

The sequence was obtained from a human donor who received a COVID-19 vaccine. Some clones in this sample may be carry-over from other donors' samples. V usage is TRBV30 and J usage is TRBJ2-2; D possibly corresponds to TRBD1 (5 bases). The starting material was CD4+ T cells from PBMCs cultured with SARS-CoV-2 spike peptides, obtained after COVID-19 vaccination. The DNA for the CDR3 is TGTGCCTGGAGTACTCAGGGCACCGGGGAGCTGTTTTTT. Protein sequence: CAWSTQGTGELFF.